Detailed here is one TCR beta chain. This sample was taken from a study of blood T cell repertoires in COVID-19. Study in general: T cells, B-cell-depleted T cells, or PBMCs supplied cDNA or gDNA.

Original methodology: Estimation of nucleated cell counts was performed using reference gene primer amplification. Some clones are missing from TCRdb's copy, which holds only in-frame ones; the method was immunoSEQ multiplex PCR. V and J calls and clone size come straight from that table; D and trimming were deduced from the DNA. Among approximately 350,000 clones listed, 89% were seen once. Sequencing was performed on peripheral blood. This receptor was taken from a woman aged 30 to 39 with COVID-19, enrolled during active disease.

CDR3 bases: TGTGCCAGCAGGGTCGGTACCTCCTACAATGAGCAGTTCTTC. This translates into CASRVGTSYNEQFF. The V gene is TRBV6-5, the J gene TRBJ2-1; D gene ambiguous. The V and J ends lost 6 bases and 0 bases respectively, with 9 bases between them. Germline assignment: CDR1 MNHEY and CDR2 SVGAGI. CDR3 length: 14 amino acids.